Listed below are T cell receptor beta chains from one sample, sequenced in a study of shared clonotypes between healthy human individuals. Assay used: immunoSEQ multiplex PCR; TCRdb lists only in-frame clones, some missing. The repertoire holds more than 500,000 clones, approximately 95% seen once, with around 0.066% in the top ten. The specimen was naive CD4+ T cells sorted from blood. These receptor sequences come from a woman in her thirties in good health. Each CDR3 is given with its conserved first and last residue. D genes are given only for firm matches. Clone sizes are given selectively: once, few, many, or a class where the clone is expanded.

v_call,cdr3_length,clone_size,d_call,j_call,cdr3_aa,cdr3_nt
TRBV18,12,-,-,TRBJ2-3,CASSPERDTQYF,TGTGCCAGCTCGCCAGAGAGGGATACGCAGTATTTT
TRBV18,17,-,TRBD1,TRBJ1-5,CASSPTISQGGRQPQHF,TGTGCCAGCTCACCGACCATTTCACAGGGGGGTCGTCAGCCCCAGCATTTT
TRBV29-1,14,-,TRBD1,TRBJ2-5,CSVEQTGGRETQYF,TGCAGCGTTGAACAGACAGGGGGCAGGGAGACCCAGTACTTC
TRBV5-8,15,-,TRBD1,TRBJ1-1,CASSIQGARNTEAFF,TGTGCCAGCAGCATACAGGGGGCCCGGAACACTGAAGCTTTCTTT
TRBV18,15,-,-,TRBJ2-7,CASSPVPSPTYEQYF,TGTGCCAGCTCACCGGTCCCCTCCCCAACCTACGAGCAGTACTTC
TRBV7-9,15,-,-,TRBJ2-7,CASSQAAVSSYEQYF,TGTGCCAGCAGCCAGGCGGCGGTCTCCTCCTACGAGCAGTACTTC
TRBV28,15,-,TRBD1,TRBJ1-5,CASLGGQGGNQPQHF,TGTGCCAGCCTCGGGGGTCAGGGGGGCAATCAGCCCCAGCATTTT
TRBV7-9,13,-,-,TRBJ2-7,CASSFSGSYEQYF,TGTGCCAGCAGCTTTAGCGGCTCCTACGAGCAGTACTTC
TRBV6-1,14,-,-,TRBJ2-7,CASTDQDAWREQYF,TGTGCCAGCACTGACCAGGACGCCTGGAGGGAGCAGTACTTC
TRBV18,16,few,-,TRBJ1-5,CASSPVGGYSNQPQHF,TGTGCCAGCTCACCGGTCGGCGGGTATAGCAATCAGCCCCAGCATTTT
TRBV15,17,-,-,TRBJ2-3,CATSRDRHSASTDTQYF,TGTGCCACCAGCAGAGATCGGCATAGCGCTAGCACAGATACGCAGTATTTT
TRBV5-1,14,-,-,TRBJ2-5,CASMPPQGQETQYF,TGCGCCAGCATGCCCCCCCAGGGCCAAGAGACCCAGTACTTC
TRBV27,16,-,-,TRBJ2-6,CASSQGKGSGANVLTF,TGTGCCAGCAGTCAGGGGAAGGGGTCTGGGGCCAACGTCCTGACTTTC
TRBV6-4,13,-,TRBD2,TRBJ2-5,CASSSTSGETQYF,TGTGCCAGCAGCTCAACTAGCGGAGAGACCCAGTACTTC